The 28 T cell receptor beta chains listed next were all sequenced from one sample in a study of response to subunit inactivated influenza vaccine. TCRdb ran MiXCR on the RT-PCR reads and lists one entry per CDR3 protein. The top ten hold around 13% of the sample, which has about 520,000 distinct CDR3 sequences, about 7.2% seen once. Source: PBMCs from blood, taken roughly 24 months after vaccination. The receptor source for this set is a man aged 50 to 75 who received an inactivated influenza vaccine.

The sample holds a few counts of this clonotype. DNA of the CDR3: TGTGCCAGCACCAACCGGGGGATGAACACTGAAGCTTTCTTT. Amino acid sequence: CASTNRGMNTEAFF. The V and J genes are TRBV11-2 and TRBJ1-1, with a tentative D call TRBD1 (5 bases). Per germline, CDR1 SGHAT and CDR2 FQNNGV. The CDR3 loop spans 14 amino acids. Trimming took off 7 bases at V and 0 bases at J, with 12 bases between the two ends. Filled out from reference TRBV11-2 and TRBJ1-1, the complete variable domain reads EAGVAQSPRYKIIEKRQSVAFWCNPISGHATLYWYQQILGQGPKLLIQFQNNGVVDDSQLPKDRFSAERLKGVDSTLKIQPAKLEDSAVYLCASTNRGMNTEAFFGQGTRLTVV.

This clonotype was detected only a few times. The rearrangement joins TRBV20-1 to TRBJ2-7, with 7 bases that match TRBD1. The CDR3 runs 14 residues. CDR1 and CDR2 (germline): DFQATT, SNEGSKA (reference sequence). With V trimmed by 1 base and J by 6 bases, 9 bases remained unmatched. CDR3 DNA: TGCAGTGCTAGAGGAGATGAAGCAGGGGGCGAGCAGTACTTC. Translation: CSARGDEAGGEQYF.

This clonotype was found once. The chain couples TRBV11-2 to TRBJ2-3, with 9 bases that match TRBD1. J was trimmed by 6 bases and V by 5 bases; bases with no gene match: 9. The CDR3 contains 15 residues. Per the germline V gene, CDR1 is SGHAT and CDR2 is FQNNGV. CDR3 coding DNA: TGTGCCAGCAGCCGCGGGACAGGGACCCCGGATACGCAGTATTTT. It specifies CASSRGTGTPDTQYF. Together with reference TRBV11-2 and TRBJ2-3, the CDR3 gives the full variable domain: EAGVAQSPRYKIIEKRQSVAFWCNPISGHATLYWYQQILGQGPKLLIQFQNNGVVDDSQLPKDRFSAERLKGVDSTLKIQPAKLEDSAVYLCASSRGTGTPDTQYFGPGTRLTVL.

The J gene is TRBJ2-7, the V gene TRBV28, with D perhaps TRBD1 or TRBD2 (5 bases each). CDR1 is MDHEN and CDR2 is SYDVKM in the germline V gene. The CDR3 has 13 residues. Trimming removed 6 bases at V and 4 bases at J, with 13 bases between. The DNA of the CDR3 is TGTGCCAGCAGGCAGGGAGTGGAGTACGAGCAGTACTTC. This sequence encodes CASRQGVEYEQYF.

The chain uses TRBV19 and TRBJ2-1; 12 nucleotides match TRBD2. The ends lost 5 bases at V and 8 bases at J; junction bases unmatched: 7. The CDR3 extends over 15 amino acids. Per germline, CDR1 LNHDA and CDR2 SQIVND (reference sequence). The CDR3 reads CASSVQTSGSDEQFF. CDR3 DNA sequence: TGTGCCAGTAGTGTCCAGACTAGCGGGAGCGATGAGCAGTTCTTC.

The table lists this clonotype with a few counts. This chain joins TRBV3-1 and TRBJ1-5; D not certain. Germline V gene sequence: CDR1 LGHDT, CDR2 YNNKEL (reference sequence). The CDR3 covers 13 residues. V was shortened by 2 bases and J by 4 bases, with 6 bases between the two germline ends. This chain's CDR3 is CASSQRENQPQHF. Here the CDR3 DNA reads TGTGCCAGCAGCCAAAGGGAAAATCAGCCCCAGCATTTT.

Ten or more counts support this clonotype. The chain's CDR3 is CASSLAYGYTF. The DNA for the CDR3 is TGTGCCAGCAGTTTAGCTTATGGCTACACCTTC. This rearrangement joins TRBV12-3 or TRBV12-4 to TRBJ1-2; D remains unclear. The V gene lost 0 bases and the J gene lost 5 bases, with 1 base spanning the gap. There are 11 residues in the CDR3.

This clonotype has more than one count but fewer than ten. The CDR3 protein is CASSQGHRTRNIQYF. In nucleotides, the CDR3 is TGTGCCAGCAGCCAGGGGCACAGGACGAGGAACATTCAGTACTTC. The chain uses TRBV14 and TRBJ2-4; D may be TRBD1 (5 bases). CDR1 is SGHDN and CDR2 is FVKESK in the germline V gene. Trimming cost V 3 bases and J 7 bases, with 16 bases left between them. CDR3 length: 15 amino acids. The variable domain in full, with the rest retrieved from reference TRBV14 and TRBJ2-4, is EAGVTQFPSHSVIEKGQTVTLRCDPISGHDNLYWYRRVMGKEIKFLLHFVKESKQDESGMPNNRFLAERTGGTYSTLKVQPAELEDSGVYFCASSQGHRTRNIQYFGAGTRLSVL.

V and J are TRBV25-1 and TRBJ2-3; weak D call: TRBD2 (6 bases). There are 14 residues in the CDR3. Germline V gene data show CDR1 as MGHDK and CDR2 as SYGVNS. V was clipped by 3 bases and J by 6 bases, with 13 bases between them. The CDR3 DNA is TGTGCCAGCAGTGAGGCTAGCGCGCGCGATACGCAGTATTTT. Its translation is CASSEASARDTQYF.

CDR3 protein: CASRPGDQYQETQYF. The CDR3 region has the DNA TGCGCCAGCAGACCGGGGGACCAGTACCAAGAGACCCAGTACTTC. J is TRBJ2-5 and V is TRBV5-1, with D possibly being TRBD2 (6 bases). The germline CDR1 and CDR2 sequences are SGHRS and YFSETQ. The CDR3 is made up of 15 amino acids. Between the trimmed V and J ends, which lost 5 bases and 0 bases, there was a span of 14 bases.

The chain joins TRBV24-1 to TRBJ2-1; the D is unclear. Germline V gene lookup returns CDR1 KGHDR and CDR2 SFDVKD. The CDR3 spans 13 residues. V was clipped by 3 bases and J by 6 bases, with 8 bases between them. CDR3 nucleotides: TGTGCCACCAGTGATGAAAAAGTCAATGAGCAGTTCTTC. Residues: CATSDEKVNEQFF.

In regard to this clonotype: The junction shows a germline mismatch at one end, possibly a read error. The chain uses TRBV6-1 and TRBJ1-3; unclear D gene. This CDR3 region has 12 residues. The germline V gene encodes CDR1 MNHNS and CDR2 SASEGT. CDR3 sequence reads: CANSVSGNTIYF. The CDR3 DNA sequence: TGTGCCAACAGTGTTTCTGGAAACACCATATATTTT.

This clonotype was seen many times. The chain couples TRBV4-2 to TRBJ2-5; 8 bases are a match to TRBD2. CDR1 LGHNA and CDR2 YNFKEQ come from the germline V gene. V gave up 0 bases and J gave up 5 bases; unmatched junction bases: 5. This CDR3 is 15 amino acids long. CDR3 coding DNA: TGTGCCAGCAGCCAAGAACGGGGGGGGCTTGAGACCCAGTACTTC. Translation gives CASSQERGGLETQYF.

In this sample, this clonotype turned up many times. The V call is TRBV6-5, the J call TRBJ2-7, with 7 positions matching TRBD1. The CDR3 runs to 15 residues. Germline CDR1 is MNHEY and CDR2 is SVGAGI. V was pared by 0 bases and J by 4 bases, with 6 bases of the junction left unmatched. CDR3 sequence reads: CASSYSYNRGYEQYF. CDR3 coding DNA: TGTGCCAGCAGTTACTCGTACAACAGGGGTTACGAGCAGTACTTC.

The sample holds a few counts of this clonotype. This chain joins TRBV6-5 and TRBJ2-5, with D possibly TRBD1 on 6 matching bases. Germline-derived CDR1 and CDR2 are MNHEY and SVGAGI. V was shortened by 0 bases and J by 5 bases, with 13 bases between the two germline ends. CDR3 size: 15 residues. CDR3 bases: TGTGCCAGCAGTTACTCAACCAGGGGCATGGAGACCCAGTACTTC. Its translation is CASSYSTRGMETQYF.

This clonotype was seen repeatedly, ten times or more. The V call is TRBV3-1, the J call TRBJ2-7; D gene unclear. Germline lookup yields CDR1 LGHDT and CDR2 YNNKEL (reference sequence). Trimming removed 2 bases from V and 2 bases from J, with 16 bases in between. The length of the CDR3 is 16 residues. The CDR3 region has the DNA TGTGCCAGCAGCCAAACCATAGGACCAGCACCCTACGAGCAGTACTTC. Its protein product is CASSQTIGPAPYEQYF.

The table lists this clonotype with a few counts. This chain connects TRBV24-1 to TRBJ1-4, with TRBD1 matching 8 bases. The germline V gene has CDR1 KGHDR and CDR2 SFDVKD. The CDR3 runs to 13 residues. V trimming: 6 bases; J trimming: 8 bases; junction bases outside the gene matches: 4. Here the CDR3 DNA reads TGTGCCACCAGTCAGACAGGGGTAGAAAAACTGTTTTTT. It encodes CATSQTGVEKLFF.

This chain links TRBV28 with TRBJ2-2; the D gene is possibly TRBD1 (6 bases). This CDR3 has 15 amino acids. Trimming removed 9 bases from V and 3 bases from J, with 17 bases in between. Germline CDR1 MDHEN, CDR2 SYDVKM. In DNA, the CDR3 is TGTGCCAGTAGATCAGGGGCTTTGGACACCGGGGAGCTGTTTTTT. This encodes CASRSGALDTGELFF.

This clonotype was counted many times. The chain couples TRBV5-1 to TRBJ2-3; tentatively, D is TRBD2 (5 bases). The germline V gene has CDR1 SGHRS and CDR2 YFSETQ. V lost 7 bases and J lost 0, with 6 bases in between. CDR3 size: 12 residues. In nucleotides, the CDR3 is TGCGCCAGCGGACTTAGCACAGATACGCAGTATTTT. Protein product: CASGLSTDTQYF.

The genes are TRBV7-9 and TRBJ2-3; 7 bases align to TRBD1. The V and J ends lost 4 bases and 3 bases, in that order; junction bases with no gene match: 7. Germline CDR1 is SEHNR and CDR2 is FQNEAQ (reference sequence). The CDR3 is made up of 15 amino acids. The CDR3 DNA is TGTGCCAGCAGCTCGACAGGGTTGGGGACAGATACGCAGTATTTT. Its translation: CASSSTGLGTDTQYF.

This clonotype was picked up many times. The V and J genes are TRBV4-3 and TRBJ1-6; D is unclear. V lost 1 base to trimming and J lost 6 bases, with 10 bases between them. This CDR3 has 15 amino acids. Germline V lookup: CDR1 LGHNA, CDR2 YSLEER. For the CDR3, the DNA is TGCGCCAGCAGCCAAGTCTCCTGGGGTAATTCACCCCTCCACTTT. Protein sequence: CASSQVSWGNSPLHF.

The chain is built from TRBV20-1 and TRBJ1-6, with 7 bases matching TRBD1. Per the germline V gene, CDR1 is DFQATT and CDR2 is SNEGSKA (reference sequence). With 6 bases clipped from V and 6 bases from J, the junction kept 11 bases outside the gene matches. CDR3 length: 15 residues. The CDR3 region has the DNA TGCAGTGCAGGACAGGAAACAGCCAGTAATTCACCCCTCCACTTT. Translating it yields CSAGQETASNSPLHF.

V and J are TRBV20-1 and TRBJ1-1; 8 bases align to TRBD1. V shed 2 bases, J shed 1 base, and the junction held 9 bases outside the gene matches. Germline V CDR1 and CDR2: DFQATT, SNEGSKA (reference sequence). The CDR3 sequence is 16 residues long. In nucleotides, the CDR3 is TGCAGTGCTAGAAAAGTGGCAGGGGGCGGGAACACTGAAGCTTTCTTT. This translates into CSARKVAGGGNTEAFF.

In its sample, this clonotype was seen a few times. CDR3 coding DNA: TGTGCCAGCAGTACTGGACAGGGAAGGAATCAGCCCCAGCATTTT. It yields the protein CASSTGQGRNQPQHF. The J gene is TRBJ1-5, the V gene TRBV27; 8 bases are a match to TRBD1. The CDR3 contains 15 residues. After removal of 5 bases from V and 4 bases from J, the junction contained 7 bases not matched to a gene. Germline CDR1 is MNHEY and CDR2 is SMNVEV (reference sequence).

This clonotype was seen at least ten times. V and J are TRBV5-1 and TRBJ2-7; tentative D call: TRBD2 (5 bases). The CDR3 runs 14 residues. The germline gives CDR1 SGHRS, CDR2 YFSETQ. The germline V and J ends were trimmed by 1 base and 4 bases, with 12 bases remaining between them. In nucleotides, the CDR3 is TGCGCCAGCAGCTTGAGCGGAGACGTATACGAGCAGTACTTC. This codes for CASSLSGDVYEQYF.

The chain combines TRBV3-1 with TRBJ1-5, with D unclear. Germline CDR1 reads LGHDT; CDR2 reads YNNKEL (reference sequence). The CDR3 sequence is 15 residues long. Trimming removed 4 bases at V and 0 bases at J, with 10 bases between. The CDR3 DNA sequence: TGTGCCAGCAGCCCAGATCCCTATAGCAATCAGCCCCAGCATTTT. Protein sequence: CASSPDPYSNQPQHF.

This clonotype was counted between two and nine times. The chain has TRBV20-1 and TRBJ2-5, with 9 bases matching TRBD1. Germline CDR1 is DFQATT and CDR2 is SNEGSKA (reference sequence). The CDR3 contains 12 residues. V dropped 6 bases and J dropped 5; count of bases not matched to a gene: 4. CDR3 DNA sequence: TGCAGTGCCCGACAGGGGGAGGAGACCCAGTACTTC. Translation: CSARQGEETQYF.

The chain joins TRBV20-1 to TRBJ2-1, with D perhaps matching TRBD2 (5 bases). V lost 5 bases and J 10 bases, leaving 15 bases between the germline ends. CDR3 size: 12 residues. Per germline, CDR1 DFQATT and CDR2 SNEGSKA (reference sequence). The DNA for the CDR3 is TGCAGTGCTTTAGATCTCGGGGAAGAGCAGTTCTTC. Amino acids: CSALDLGEEQFF.